The T cell receptor (beta chain) under discussion was sequenced for a study of blood T cells in healthy people across ages. Study observations and caveats: TCR beta diversity, measured per million T cells, fell in a roughly linear way with age. Both higher diversity and more naive CD4+ cells marked long-lived donors when set against aged donors.

In each sample, at least 7 million PBMCs were isolated. At least 5.5 micrograms of total RNA were extracted per sample. This clonotype has only a few counts. Its antigen is not known. With a J-beta primer mix and a sample-barcoded 5' primer, a second PCR ran roughly 6 to 12 cycles. MiXCR, applied by TCRdb to the 5' RACE reads, yields one record per CDR3 protein. The data contain roughly 730,000 distinct CDR3 sequences, around three fifths of them singletons. V lost 3 bases and J lost 1, with 14 bases in between. Germline loops: CDR1 MGHDK, CDR2 SYGVNS. CDR3 length equals 16 residues. The source is a man aged 35 to 55 in good health. The V call is TRBV25-1, the J call TRBJ2-3; D is unresolved. The specimen was blood. CDR3 sequence: CASSENSRVRTDTQYF. The CDR3 DNA reads TGTGCCAGCAGTGAGAATTCTAGGGTACGCACAGATACGCAGTATTTT. Full variable domain (missing parts from reference TRBV25-1 and TRBJ2-3): EADIYQTPRYLVIGTGKKITLECSQTMGHDKMYWYQQDPGMELHLIHYSYGVNSTEKGDLSSESTVSRIRTEHFPLTLESARPSHTSQYLCASSENSRVRTDTQYFGPGTRLTVL.